A selection of T cell receptor beta chains follows, all from one sample in a study of cytomegalovirus exposure and HLA in healthy donors. Libraries were prepared by immunoSEQ multiplex PCR; TCRdb keeps only in-frame clonotypes and omits some of them. The profile covers about 170,000 clones, with over 60% appearing a single time and roughly 1.6% taken by the ten largest. The sample taken for sequencing was PBMCs. The receptors originated from a girl aged 5 to 17 in good health and CMV-seronegative. CDR3s include the opening cysteine and the closing phenylalanine or tryptophan. The D gene is left open where the match is weak. Size values are once, few and many counts, or a class for expanded clones, and some rows have none.

v_call: TRBV2
clone_size: NA
d_call: NA
j_call: TRBJ1-6
cdr3_aa: CASSRGALYSPLHF
cdr3_nt: TGTGCCAGTAGCAGGGGCGCCCTATACTCACCCCTCCACTTT

v_call: TRBV5-1
clone_size: NA
d_call: NA
j_call: TRBJ1-1
cdr3_aa: CASSLVAPNTEAFF
cdr3_nt: TGCGCCAGCAGCTTGGTGGCTCCTAACACTGAAGCTTTCTTT

v_call: TRBV12-5
clone_size: NA
d_call: TRBD2
j_call: TRBJ2-2
cdr3_aa: CASVAQGRASGELFF
cdr3_nt: TGTGCTAGTGTTGCTCAAGGGAGGGCCAGCGGGGAGCTGTTTTTT

v_call: TRBV5-1
clone_size: NA
d_call: NA
j_call: TRBJ1-2
cdr3_aa: CASSSLYGYTF
cdr3_nt: TGCGCCAGCAGCTCCCTCTATGGCTACACCTTC

v_call: TRBV6-1
clone_size: NA
d_call: NA
j_call: TRBJ2-7
cdr3_aa: CASSQGLIYEQYF
cdr3_nt: TGTGCCAGCAGCCAAGGACTGATCTACGAGCAGTACTTC

v_call: TRBV7-9
clone_size: NA
d_call: TRBD1
j_call: TRBJ1-2
cdr3_aa: CASSLRDSQSYGYTF
cdr3_nt: TGTGCCAGCAGCTTAAGGGACAGCCAGTCCTATGGCTACACCTTC

v_call: TRBV5-1
clone_size: NA
d_call: TRBD2
j_call: TRBJ2-7
cdr3_aa: CASSRLPPSGRGVFYEQYF
cdr3_nt: TGCGCCAGCAGCCGTCTTCCTCCTAGCGGGAGGGGAGTCTTCTACGAGCAGTACTTC

v_call: TRBV13
clone_size: once
d_call: NA
j_call: TRBJ2-7
cdr3_aa: CASSLRDLAFDEQYF
cdr3_nt: TGTGCCAGCAGCTTACGCGACTTAGCGTTCGACGAGCAGTACTTC

v_call: TRBV6-6
clone_size: once
d_call: NA
j_call: TRBJ1-2
cdr3_aa: CAVGGQHYGYTF
cdr3_nt: TGTGCCGTCGGTGGACAGCACTATGGCTACACCTTC

v_call: TRBV27
clone_size: NA
d_call: NA
j_call: TRBJ2-1
cdr3_aa: CASTSGVEQFF
cdr3_nt: TGTGCCAGCACATCGGGGGTTGAGCAGTTCTTC

v_call: TRBV11-1
clone_size: few
d_call: TRBD2
j_call: TRBJ2-5
cdr3_aa: CASSLTGGEETQYF
cdr3_nt: TGTGCCAGCAGCTTAACTGGGGGGGAGGAGACCCAGTACTTC

v_call: TRBV9
clone_size: NA
d_call: NA
j_call: TRBJ1-6
cdr3_aa: CASRTTGLNSPLHF
cdr3_nt: TGTGCCAGCAGGACGACAGGACTTAATTCACCCCTCCACTTT

v_call: TRBV7-6
clone_size: NA
d_call: TRBD2
j_call: TRBJ2-3
cdr3_aa: CASSSPGLAGGQYF
cdr3_nt: TGTGCCAGCAGCTCGCCGGGACTAGCGGGGGGGCAGTATTTT

v_call: TRBV20-1
clone_size: few
d_call: NA
j_call: TRBJ1-4
cdr3_aa: CSARWTKLFF
cdr3_nt: TGCAGTGCTAGGTGGACTAAACTGTTTTTT

v_call: TRBV7-9
clone_size: once
d_call: NA
j_call: TRBJ1-1
cdr3_aa: CASSAGGVVSTEAFF
cdr3_nt: TGTGCCAGCAGCGCAGGAGGGGTCGTGAGCACTGAAGCTTTCTTT

v_call: TRBV5-8
clone_size: NA
d_call: NA
j_call: TRBJ2-7
cdr3_aa: CASSLSVGAEYEQYF
cdr3_nt: TGTGCCAGCAGCTTAAGCGTGGGGGCCGAGTACGAGCAGTACTTC

v_call: TRBV6-7
clone_size: NA
d_call: NA
j_call: TRBJ2-7
cdr3_aa: CASSYRLNSYEQYF
cdr3_nt: TGTGCCAGCAGTTACCGACTAAACTCCTACGAGCAGTACTTC

v_call: TRBV9
clone_size: NA
d_call: NA
j_call: TRBJ2-6
cdr3_aa: CASSLPTGFSGANVLTF
cdr3_nt: TGTGCCAGCAGCCTACCTACAGGGTTCTCTGGGGCCAACGTCCTGACTTTC

v_call: TRBV9
clone_size: once
d_call: NA
j_call: TRBJ2-7
cdr3_aa: CASSPGWQTNPHEQYF
cdr3_nt: TGTGCCAGCAGCCCCGGGTGGCAAACCAACCCTCACGAGCAGTACTTC

v_call: TRBV6-5
clone_size: NA
d_call: TRBD1
j_call: TRBJ1-4
cdr3_aa: CASSTTTGGEKLFF
cdr3_nt: TGTGCCAGCAGTACTACTACAGGGGGTGAAAAACTGTTTTTT